The clone carrying this T cell receptor beta chain was seen a handful of times. Its antigen is not identified. This sample is drawn from a study of graft-versus-host responses after intestinal transplantation. General study findings and limits: Individuals who had graft-donor T cell macrochimerism had allografts that showed high graft-versus-host to host-versus-graft clonal ratios.

Produced via immunoSEQ multiplex PCR; TCRdb's table is partial and in-frame only. The sample lists over 45,000 clones; roughly 90% were seen once. This CDR3 contains 13 residues. Per the germline V gene, CDR1 is SGHDT and CDR2 is YYEEEE. Deletions cut 0 bases from V and 3 bases from J, with 6 bases between. The chain employs TRBV5-6 and TRBJ1-2, with D tentatively TRBD1 (6 bases). Source: PBMCs, taken 26 days after transplant. This receptor was obtained from a human patient who received an intestinal transplant, so some T cells may come from the graft donor. CDR3 sequence (DNA): TGTGCCAGCAGCTTGGCAGGGGACTATGGCTACACCTTC. It translates to CASSLAGDYGYTF.